The T cell receptor beta chain described here comes from a study of blood T cells in healthy people across ages. This clonotype was counted ten times or more. The antigen is unknown. Then a second PCR, running about 6 to 12 cycles, was carried out with a sample-barcoded 5' primer and a J-beta primer mix. Template switching added a 12-random-nucleotide identifier to every cDNA molecule. MiXCR was run by TCRdb on the 5' RACE reads, yielding one entry per CDR3 protein. This table holds 1.5 million to 2 million distinct CDR3 sequences, roughly 27% found once. The CDR3 contains 15 residues. The V segment lost 4 bases and the J segment 1 base; nucleotides outside the gene matches: 5. From germline, CDR1 is SGHRS and CDR2 YFSETQ. The study recruited healthy Caucasian donors from Russia who were aged about 6 to 100. General observations from the study: Naive and antigen-experienced cells could not be conclusively compared, given unsorted PBMCs. Total diversity from one million sequenced T cells was likely underestimated.

The receptor comes from a young woman in good health. The V gene is TRBV5-1, the J gene TRBJ2-1; 7 bases fit TRBD2. Sequenced material: blood. CDR3 sequence (DNA): TGCGCCAGCAGCCGGGAGGTCCTTTCCTACAATGAGCAGTTCTTC. Its protein product is CASSREVLSYNEQFF.